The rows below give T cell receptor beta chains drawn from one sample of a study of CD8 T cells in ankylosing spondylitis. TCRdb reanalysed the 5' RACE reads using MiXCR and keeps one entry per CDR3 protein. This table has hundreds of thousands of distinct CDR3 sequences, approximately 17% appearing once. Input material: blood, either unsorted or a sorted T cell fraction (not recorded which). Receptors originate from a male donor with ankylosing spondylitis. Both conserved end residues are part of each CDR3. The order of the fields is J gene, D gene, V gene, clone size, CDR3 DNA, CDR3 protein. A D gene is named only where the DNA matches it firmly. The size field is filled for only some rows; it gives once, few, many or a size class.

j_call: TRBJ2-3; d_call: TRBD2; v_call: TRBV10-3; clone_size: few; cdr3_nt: TGTGCCATCAGTGAATTTGCGGGAGGATCAGATACGCAGTATTTT; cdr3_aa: CAISEFAGGSDTQYF
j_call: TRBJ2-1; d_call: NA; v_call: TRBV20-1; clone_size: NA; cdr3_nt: TGCAGTGCTAGAGTGCCGGTAGCGAGGGGCTACAATGAGCAGTTCTTC; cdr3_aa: CSARVPVARGYNEQFF
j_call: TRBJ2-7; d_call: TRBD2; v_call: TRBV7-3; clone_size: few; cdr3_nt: TGTGCCAGCAGCACGCCGGGACTAGATCTTGTGCAGTACTTC; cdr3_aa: CASSTPGLDLVQYF
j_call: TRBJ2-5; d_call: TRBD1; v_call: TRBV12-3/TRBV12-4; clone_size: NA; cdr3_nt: TGTGCCAGCAGTTTGGGCAGGGGGACGGAGACCCAGTACTTC; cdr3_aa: CASSLGRGTETQYF
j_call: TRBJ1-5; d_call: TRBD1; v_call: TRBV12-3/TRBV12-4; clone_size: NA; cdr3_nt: TGTGCTAGCAGTAAACAGGGGGAGGTCAATCAGCCCCAGCAATTT; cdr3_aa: CASSKQGEVNQPQQF
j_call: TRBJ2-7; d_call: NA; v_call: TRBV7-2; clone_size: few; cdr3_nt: TGTGCCAGCAGCCTGAGGACAATCTACGAGCAGTACTTC; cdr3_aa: CASSLRTIYEQYF
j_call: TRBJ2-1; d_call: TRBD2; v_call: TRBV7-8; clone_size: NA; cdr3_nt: TGTGCCAGCAGCCTCGGGAGGGGCAACTACAATGAGCAGTTCTTC; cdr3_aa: CASSLGRGNYNEQFF
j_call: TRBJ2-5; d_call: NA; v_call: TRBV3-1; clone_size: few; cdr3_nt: TGTGCCAGCAGCCCCCGACAGGAGAGCAGACAAGAGACCCAGTACTTC; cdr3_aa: CASSPRQESRQETQYF
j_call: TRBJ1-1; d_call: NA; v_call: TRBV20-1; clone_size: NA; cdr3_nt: TGCAGAGGCTCACAGGGAGGGGGGACTGAAGCTTTCTTT; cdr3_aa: CRGSQGGGTEAFF
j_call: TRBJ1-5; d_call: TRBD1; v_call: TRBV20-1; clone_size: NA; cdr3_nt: TGCAGTGCCATGAGGGGTGGACAGGATAGCAATCAGCCCCAGCATTTT; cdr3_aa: CSAMRGGQDSNQPQHF
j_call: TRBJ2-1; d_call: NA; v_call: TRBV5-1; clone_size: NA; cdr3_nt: TGCGCCAGCAGCCCATTGGGGCAGAAAGTCTACAATGAGCAGTTCTTC; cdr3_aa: CASSPLGQKVYNEQFF
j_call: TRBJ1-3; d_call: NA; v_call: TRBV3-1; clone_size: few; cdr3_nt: TGTGCCAGCAGCCAGGTTCAGGCCACCATATATTTT; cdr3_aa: CASSQVQATIYF
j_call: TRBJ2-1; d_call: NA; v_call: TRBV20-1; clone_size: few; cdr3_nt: TGCAGTGCTAGAGATCTGGGTACATTCTCCTACAATGAGCAGTTCTTC; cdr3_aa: CSARDLGTFSYNEQFF
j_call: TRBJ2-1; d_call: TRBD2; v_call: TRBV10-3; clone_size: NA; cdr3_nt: TGTGCCATCAGTCCGGGACTAGCGGTTCACAATGAGCAGTTCTTC; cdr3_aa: CAISPGLAVHNEQFF
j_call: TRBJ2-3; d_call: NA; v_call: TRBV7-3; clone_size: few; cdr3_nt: TGTGCCAGCAGCTTACGCCGCGGGGACACAGATACGCAGTATTTT; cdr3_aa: CASSLRRGDTDTQYF
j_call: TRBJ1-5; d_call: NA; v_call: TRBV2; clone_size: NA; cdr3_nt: TGTGCCAGCAGTGAAATAGTGATTAGCAATCAGCCCCAGCATTTT; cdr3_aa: CASSEIVISNQPQHF
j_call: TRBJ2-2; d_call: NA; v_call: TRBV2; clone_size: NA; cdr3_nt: TGTGCCAGCAGTGAATTGTCAGCCGGGGAGCTGTTTTTT; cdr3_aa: CASSELSAGELFF
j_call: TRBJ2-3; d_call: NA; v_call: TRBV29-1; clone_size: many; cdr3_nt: TGCAGCGTTGATGACGCGGACAGTTTGCAGTATTTT; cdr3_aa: CSVDDADSLQYF
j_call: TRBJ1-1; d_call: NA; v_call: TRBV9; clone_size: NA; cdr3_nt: TGTGCCAGCAGCCCCATGGGACACCTGAACACTGAAGCTTTCTTT; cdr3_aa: CASSPMGHLNTEAFF
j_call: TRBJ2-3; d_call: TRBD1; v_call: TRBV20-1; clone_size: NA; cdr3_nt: TGCAGTGCTGCCGGGACAGGGCCCACAGATACGCAGTATTTT; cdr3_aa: CSAAGTGPTDTQYF
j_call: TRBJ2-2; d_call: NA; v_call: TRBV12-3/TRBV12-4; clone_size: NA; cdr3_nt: TGTGCCAGCAGTTATCAGGGCGCGGGCGGGGAGCTGTTTTTT; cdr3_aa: CASSYQGAGGELFF
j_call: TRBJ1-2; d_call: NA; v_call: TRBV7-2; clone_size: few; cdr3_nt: TGTGCCAGCAGCTCCCGGGGGGGCCAGGGGAAGGGCTACACCTTC; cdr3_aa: CASSSRGGQGKGYTF
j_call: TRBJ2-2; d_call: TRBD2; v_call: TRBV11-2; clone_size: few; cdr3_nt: TGTGCCAGCAGCTTAGTCATACCGGGACTAGCGGGGGTCACGAACACCGGGGAGCTGTTTTTT; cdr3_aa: CASSLVIPGLAGVTNTGELFF
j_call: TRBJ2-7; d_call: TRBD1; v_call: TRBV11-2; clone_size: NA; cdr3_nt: TGTGCCAGCAGGATAGGACAGGGGAACGAGCAGTACTTC; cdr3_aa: CASRIGQGNEQYF
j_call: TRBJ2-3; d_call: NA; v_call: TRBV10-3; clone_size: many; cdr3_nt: TGTGCCATCAGTGAGTCGGGGACAGATACGCAGTATTTT; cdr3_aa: CAISESGTDTQYF
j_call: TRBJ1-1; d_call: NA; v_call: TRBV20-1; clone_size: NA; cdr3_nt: TGCAGTGCCAGGGTCGGAGGTCGTAAGAACACTGAAGCTTTCTTT; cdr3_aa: CSARVGGRKNTEAFF
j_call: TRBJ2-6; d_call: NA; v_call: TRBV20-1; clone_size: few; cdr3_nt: TGCAGTGCCAAACCCGGGGCCTCTGGGGCCAACGTCCTGACTTTC; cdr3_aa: CSAKPGASGANVLTF
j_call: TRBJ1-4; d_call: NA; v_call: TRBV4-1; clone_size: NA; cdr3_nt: TGCGCCAGCAGCCAGGGGGGGAGAAGTGAAAAACTGTTTTTT; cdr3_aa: CASSQGGRSEKLFF
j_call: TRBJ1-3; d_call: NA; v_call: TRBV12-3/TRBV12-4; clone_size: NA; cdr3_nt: TGTGCCAGCAGGGGACCCAATCTATCCTCTGGAAACACCATATATTTT; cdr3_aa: CASRGPNLSSGNTIYF
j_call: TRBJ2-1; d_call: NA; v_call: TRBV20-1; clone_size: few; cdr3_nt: TGCAGTGCAGAAGATCTAGGGCGCCCCTACAATGAGCAGTTCTTC; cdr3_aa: CSAEDLGRPYNEQFF
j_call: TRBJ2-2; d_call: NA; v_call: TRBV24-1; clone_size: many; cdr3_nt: TGTGCCACCAGTGATGGCTTCAGGGGGGACACCGGGGAGCTGTTTTTT; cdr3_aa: CATSDGFRGDTGELFF
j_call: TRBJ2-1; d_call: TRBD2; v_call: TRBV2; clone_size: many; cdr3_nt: TGTGCCAGCAATACACTAGCGGGAGGTGGAGATGAGCAGTTCTTC; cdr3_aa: CASNTLAGGGDEQFF
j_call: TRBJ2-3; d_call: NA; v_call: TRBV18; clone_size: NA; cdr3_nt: TGTGCCAGCTCACCACCGCTAGCCGACACAGATACGCAGTATTTT; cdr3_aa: CASSPPLADTDTQYF
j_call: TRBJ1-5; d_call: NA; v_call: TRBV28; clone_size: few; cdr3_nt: TGTGCCAGCAGTTTGGCGGGGGCTCAAAGGAATCAGCCCCAGCATTTT; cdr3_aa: CASSLAGAQRNQPQHF
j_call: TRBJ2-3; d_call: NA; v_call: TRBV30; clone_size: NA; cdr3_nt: TGTGCCTGGAGTGAGGGCGGGACCACAGATACGCAGTATTTT; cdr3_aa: CAWSEGGTTDTQYF
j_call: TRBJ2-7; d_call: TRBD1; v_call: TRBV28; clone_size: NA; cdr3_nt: TGTGCCAGCAGCCGAAACCGGGACAGGGGGCAATACGAGCAGTACTTC; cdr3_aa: CASSRNRDRGQYEQYF
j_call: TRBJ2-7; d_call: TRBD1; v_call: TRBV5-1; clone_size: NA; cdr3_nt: TGCGCCAGCAGCTTAGCCCCGGGACAGGGTACCTACGAGCAGTACTTC; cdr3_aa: CASSLAPGQGTYEQYF
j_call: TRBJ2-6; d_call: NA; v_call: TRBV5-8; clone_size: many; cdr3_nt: TGTGCCAGCAGCTTCTGGGTGACTGGGGCCAACGTCCTGACTTTC; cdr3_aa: CASSFWVTGANVLTF
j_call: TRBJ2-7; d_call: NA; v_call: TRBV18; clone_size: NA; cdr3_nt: TGTGCCAGCTCACCTAATTCTGATGAGCAGTACTTC; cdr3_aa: CASSPNSDEQYF
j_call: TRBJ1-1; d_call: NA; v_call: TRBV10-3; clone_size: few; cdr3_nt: TGTGCTATCTCTTCCGGCACTGAAGCTTTCTTT; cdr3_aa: CAISSGTEAFF